The T cell receptor (beta chain) described here comes from a study of T cell responses to AZD1222 COVID-19 vaccine. Study-wide points: Researchers took repertoire samples only after the peak T cell response had come. In a largely white British group with more females than males, clonal diversity was possibly underestimated.

Clones were sequenced by immunoSEQ multiplex PCR, and TCRdb holds only the in-frame ones, with some missing. The sample includes some 95,000 clones, roughly nine tenths of them seen just once. CDR3 size: 17 residues. The V gene's germline CDR1 is MNHNY and CDR2 SVGAGI (reference sequence). The ends lost 5 bases at V and 2 bases at J; junction bases unmatched: 8. To note about this clone: The antigen remains undetermined.

This specimen consisted of peripheral blood, obtained on day 0 of AZD1222 vaccination. This receptor was obtained from an adult in good health. This sequence joins TRBV6-6 and TRBJ1-6, with 8 bases aligning to TRBD1. The CDR3 loop is CASSPVLGQAYNSPLHF. The CDR3 DNA reads as TGTGCCAGCAGTCCAGTCCTGGGACAGGCCTATAATTCACCCCTCCACTTT.